These T cell receptor beta chains were read from a single sample in a study of T cell repertoires in cytomegalovirus infection. TCRdb used MiXCR to reprocess the reads, holding one entry per CDR3 protein. The table lists some 220,000 distinct CDR3 sequences, about 12% of them singletons, with 1.5% to 2% in the top ten. Material: PBMCs. The source of these receptors is a human donor in good health (CMV status not recorded). Some clones in this sample may be carry-over from other donors' samples. Both conserved end residues are part of each CDR3. The order of the fields is clone size, V gene, D gene, J gene, CDR3 DNA, CDR3 protein. The D gene is left open where the match is weak. Where a row states a size, it is once, few, many or the class of an expanded clone; other rows omit it.

clone_size: NA
v_call: TRBV20-1
d_call: NA
j_call: TRBJ2-1
cdr3_nt: TGCAGTGCTAGGGCGGGACTCAGCTCCTACAATGAGCAGTTATTC
cdr3_aa: CSARAGLSSYNEQLF

clone_size: many
v_call: TRBV7-2
d_call: TRBD1
j_call: TRBJ2-6
cdr3_nt: TGTGCCAGCAGCCAAACAGGGGGCTCGGGTGGGGCCAACGTCCTGACTTTC
cdr3_aa: CASSQTGGSGGANVLTF

clone_size: many
v_call: TRBV5-5
d_call: TRBD1
j_call: TRBJ1-1
cdr3_nt: TGTGCCAGCAGCGCGACAGGGATTGGGACTGAAGCTTTCTTT
cdr3_aa: CASSATGIGTEAFF

clone_size: many
v_call: TRBV7-2
d_call: TRBD1
j_call: TRBJ2-1
cdr3_nt: TGTGCCAGCAGCTTAACGCAGGGGGCTTACAATGAGCAGTTCTTC
cdr3_aa: CASSLTQGAYNEQFF

clone_size: few
v_call: TRBV6-2/TRBV6-3
d_call: TRBD1
j_call: TRBJ2-2
cdr3_nt: TGTGCCAGCAGCCTACGAGGACAGGGAGCGAACACCGGGGAGCTGTTTTTT
cdr3_aa: CASSLRGQGANTGELFF

clone_size: many
v_call: TRBV7-8
d_call: NA
j_call: TRBJ2-2
cdr3_nt: TGTGCCAGCAGCTTACAGGGGGGGGACACCGGGGAGCTGTTTTTT
cdr3_aa: CASSLQGGDTGELFF

clone_size: many
v_call: TRBV7-6
d_call: NA
j_call: TRBJ2-2
cdr3_nt: TGTGCCAGCAGCTTAGTGGGGACAATCTATGCCGGGGAGCTGTTTTTT
cdr3_aa: CASSLVGTIYAGELFF

clone_size: NA
v_call: TRBV19
d_call: NA
j_call: TRBJ1-5
cdr3_nt: TGTGCCAGTAGTATGGACACGGCTCAGCCCCAGCATTTT
cdr3_aa: CASSMDTAQPQHF

clone_size: many
v_call: TRBV5-5
d_call: NA
j_call: TRBJ1-2
cdr3_nt: TGTGCCAGCAGCTTGGAGGGCTGGGGCTACACCTTC
cdr3_aa: CASSLEGWGYTF

clone_size: many
v_call: TRBV12-3/TRBV12-4
d_call: TRBD2
j_call: TRBJ2-7
cdr3_nt: TGTGCCAGCAGTTTAAGCGGGAGCGTCTCCTACGAGCAGTACTTC
cdr3_aa: CASSLSGSVSYEQYF

clone_size: many
v_call: TRBV6-5
d_call: NA
j_call: TRBJ2-7
cdr3_nt: TGTGCCAGCAGTTACGAGGGTTACGAGCAGTACTTC
cdr3_aa: CASSYEGYEQYF

clone_size: many
v_call: TRBV28
d_call: TRBD2
j_call: TRBJ2-1
cdr3_nt: TGTGCCAGCAGTCCCTTGACTAGCGGGAGGTCCAATGAGCAGTTCTTC
cdr3_aa: CASSPLTSGRSNEQFF

clone_size: NA
v_call: TRBV7-2
d_call: NA
j_call: TRBJ1-4
cdr3_nt: TGTGCCAGCAGCTTAGGGGGGGGATCTAATGAAAAACTGTTTTTT
cdr3_aa: CASSLGGGSNEKLFF

clone_size: many
v_call: TRBV6-5
d_call: TRBD1
j_call: TRBJ2-7
cdr3_nt: TGTGCCAGCAGTCCGGGACAGGGACACTACGAGCAGTACTTC
cdr3_aa: CASSPGQGHYEQYF

clone_size: NA
v_call: TRBV6-1
d_call: TRBD1
j_call: TRBJ2-5
cdr3_nt: TGTGCCAGCAGGGAACAGGGGGTTGAGACCCAGTACTTC
cdr3_aa: CASREQGVETQYF